The clone carrying this T cell receptor (beta chain) was observed at least ten times. The antigen is undetermined. This sample was taken from a study of regulatory T cells in long-lasting Graves disease. Study findings and constraints: TRBV28, TRBJ1-2 and TRBJ2-5 emerged as the favored segments in persistent disease.

The CDR3 contains 14 residues. Trimming cost V 8 bases and J 5 bases; bases outside gene matches: 10. CDR1 is SNHLY, CDR2 FYNNEI, per germline. Time point of the sample: newly diagnosed GD, antithyroid drugs for less than 3 months. There was RNA extracted from PBMCs, and the TCR library was made from it. With iRepertoire HTBI primers and Arm-PCR of CDR3 regions, TCR beta libraries were built. TCRdb itself ran the multiplex PCR reads through MiXCR, one entry per CDR3 protein. The sample holds 350,000 to 550,000 distinct CDR3 sequences, 15% seen once. This sample also appeared in a second study, on T cells in Graves' hyperthyroidism and ophthalmopathy. That work states: The HTBI set primed first-round TCR CDR3 RT-PCR. In blood, most of the thyroid clonotypes expanded above 0.001 were also present.

The rearrangement links TRBV2 to TRBJ2-3; TRBD2 agrees at 7 bases. The TCR originated in a woman aged 30 to 39 with Graves disease. Sequencing used peripheral blood mononuclear cells (PBMCs), obtained at new diagnosis, from a patient treated with antithyroid drugs. The CDR3 reads CASRREVAGDTQYF. As DNA, the CDR3 is TGTGCCAGCCGCCGGGAGGTAGCGGGAGATACGCAGTATTTT.